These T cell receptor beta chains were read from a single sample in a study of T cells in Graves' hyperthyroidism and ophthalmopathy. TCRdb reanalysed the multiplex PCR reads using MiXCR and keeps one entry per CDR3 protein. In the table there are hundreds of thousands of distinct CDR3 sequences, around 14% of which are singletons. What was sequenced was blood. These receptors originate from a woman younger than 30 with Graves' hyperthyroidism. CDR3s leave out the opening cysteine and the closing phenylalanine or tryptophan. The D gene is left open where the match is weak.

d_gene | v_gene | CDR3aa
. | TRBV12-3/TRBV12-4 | ASRFWVHLTGELF
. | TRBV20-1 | SARDPERATYEQY
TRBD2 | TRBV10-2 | ASRVLAGEVEQY
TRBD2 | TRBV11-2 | ASSLNPGRGETQY
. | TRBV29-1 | SVEELDFNIQY
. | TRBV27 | ASSLTPSGLPYEQY
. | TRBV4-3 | ASSQDRGADTEAF
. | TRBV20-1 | SPGTDTYGYT
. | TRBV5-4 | ASSLVLGAGDFPYGYT
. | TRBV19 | ASSPRSGNQPQH
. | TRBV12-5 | ASGLFLDGVNYEQY